Included here is one T cell receptor (beta chain) sequence, with context. Its antigen is undetermined. The data stem from a study of cytomegalovirus exposure and HLA in healthy donors. Background on the study: The early release's HLA-typed donors yielded roughly 85 million unique TCRs.

The study's findings and limits: Productive rates of about 90% or about 30% were seen for most TCR beta V segments in an earlier analysis. Reported findings show TCR beta sequences accurately forecast HLA-A and HLA-B alleles in most subjects. Later analysis demonstrated an association between a missense DCLRE1C variant and TCR beta V- and J-gene trimming.

PCR employed 60 Vbeta and 13 Jbeta primers. Generated by immunoSEQ multiplex PCR, the TCRdb table keeps only in-frame clones and is missing some. The profile covers about 130,000 clones, with around 80% appearing a single time and less than 2% taken by the ten largest. Germline CDR1 and CDR2: LNHNV and YYDKDF (reference sequence). CDR3 size: 15 residues. Losses at the gene ends were 1 base for V and 6 bases for J; bases not matched to a gene: 9. Sequencing was carried out using PBMCs. This TCR derives from a woman between 18 and 29 years old in good health and CMV-seronegative. This chain joins TRBV15 and TRBJ2-7; the match to TRBD2 covers 7 bases. The CDR3 region has the DNA TGTGCCACCAGCAGAGCACTAGCGTCGTACACCGAGCAGTACTTC. It is translated as CATSRALASYTEQYF. The full variable domain, completed using reference TRBV15 and TRBJ2-7, is DAMVIQNPRYQVTQFGKPVTLSCSQTLNHNVMYWYQQKSSQAPKLLFHYYDKDFNNEADTPDNFQSRRPNTSFCFLDIRSPGLGDTAMYLCATSRALASYTEQYFGPGTRLTVT.